The 28 T cell receptor beta chains below all came from one sample that was sequenced in a study of shared clonotypes between healthy human individuals. Some clones are missing from TCRdb's copy, which holds only in-frame ones; the method was immunoSEQ multiplex PCR. The sample carries around 2,100,000 clones, 85% to 95% recorded once. CD45RO-negative, CCR7-positively selected cells formed the naive CD8 fraction, excluding terminally differentiated effector memory CD45RA+ cells. The sequenced sample consisted of naive CD8+ T cells sorted from blood. These TCRs come from a man between 18 and 35 years old in good health.

Note on this clone: Different DNA sequences within this sample yield the same CDR3. V gene TRBV29-1 combines with J gene TRBJ2-5, with D perhaps given as TRBD1 or TRBD2 (5 bases each). The CDR3 runs 12 residues. The ends were cut back, 3 bases at V and 0 bases at J, with 5 bases in the middle. The germline gives CDR1 SQVTM, CDR2 ANQGSEA. CDR3 amino acids: CSVEGDQETQYF. The CDR3 region has the DNA TGCAGCGTTGAGGGGGACCAAGAGACCCAGTACTTC.

The V call is TRBV2, the J call TRBJ1-2; no firm D call. The germline V gene encodes CDR1 SNHLY and CDR2 FYNNEI. This CDR3 has 14 amino acids. The V and J ends lost 4 bases and 5 bases respectively, with 14 bases between them. CDR3 DNA: TGTGCCAGCAGTGTGGAGGCGGTTCTATATGGCTACACCTTC. It yields the protein CASSVEAVLYGYTF.

This chain joins TRBV7-9 and TRBJ2-7, with 7 bases fitting TRBD1. Germline values: CDR1 SEHNR, CDR2 FQNEAQ (reference sequence). The CDR3 is 14 residues long. V was clipped by 5 bases and J by 3 bases; unmatched bases: 7. DNA of the CDR3: TGTGCCAGCAGCCCCGGGACAGCGATCTACGAGCAGTACTTC. Translating gives CASSPGTAIYEQYF.

This clone was observed a few times. The rearrangement links TRBV19 to TRBJ1-1; TRBD1 might be the D (6 bases). V was cut by 10 bases and J by 6 bases, with 12 bases left in between. This CDR3 has 11 amino acids. Germline loops: CDR1 LNHDA, CDR2 SQIVND (reference sequence). CDR3 in amino acids: CATGTGPEAFF. CDR3 bases: TGTGCCACCGGTACAGGGCCTGAAGCTTTCTTT.

This chain uses TRBV27 with TRBJ2-7, with 15 positions matching TRBD2. The germline gives CDR1 MNHEY, CDR2 SMNVEV (reference sequence). The CDR3 runs to 14 residues. In nucleotides, the CDR3 is TGTGCTAGAGATGGGACTAGCGGGAGGAACGAGCAGTACTTC. This encodes CARDGTSGRNEQYF.

The V call is TRBV11-2, the J call TRBJ2-7, with D hard to call. Germline lookup yields CDR1 SGHAT and CDR2 FQNNGV. V dropped 0 bases and J dropped 0 bases, with 9 bases sitting between them. This CDR3 is 15 amino acids long. This CDR3 is CASSLEVQSSYEQYF. The CDR3 DNA sequence: TGTGCCAGCAGCTTAGAGGTACAGAGCTCCTACGAGCAGTACTTC. Variable domain in full (rest from reference TRBV11-2 and TRBJ2-7): EAGVAQSPRYKIIEKRQSVAFWCNPISGHATLYWYQQILGQGPKLLIQFQNNGVVDDSQLPKDRFSAERLKGVDSTLKIQPAKLEDSAVYLCASSLEVQSSYEQYFGPGTRLTVT.

The rearrangement uses TRBV7-9 and TRBJ2-7, with D possibly TRBD1 on 5 matching bases. The V and J ends lost 5 bases and 2 bases respectively, with 10 bases between them. Germline lookup yields CDR1 SEHNR and CDR2 FQNEAQ (reference sequence). The CDR3 is made up of 13 amino acids. CDR3 protein: CASSRTSTYEQYF. CDR3 nucleotides: TGTGCCAGCAGCCGGACATCAACCTACGAGCAGTACTTC. Complete variable domain (other parts from reference TRBV7-9 and TRBJ2-7): DTGVSQNPRHKITKRGQNVTFRCDPISEHNRLYWYRQTLGQGPEFLTYFQNEAQLEKSRLLSDRFSAERPKGSFSTLEIQRTEQGDSAMYLCASSRTSTYEQYFGPGTRLTVT.

This clone has only a few counts. The J gene is TRBJ2-7, the V gene TRBV2; TRBD2 matches at 11 bases. V lost 0 bases, J lost 4 bases, and 8 bases stayed unmatched. Germline loops: CDR1 SNHLY, CDR2 FYNNEI. The CDR3 length is 17 residues. The CDR3 DNA follows: TGTGCCAGCAGTGAAGCGCCGCTAGCGGGAGGAAGATACGAGCAGTACTTC. It codes for CASSEAPLAGGRYEQYF.

V gene TRBV5-4 combines with J gene TRBJ2-6, with D hard to call. The V gene's germline CDR1 is SGHNT and CDR2 YYREEE (reference sequence). V shed 6 bases and J shed 3 bases, with 19 bases lying between them. The CDR3 length is 17 residues. The CDR3 is CASTWLDGVLGANVLTF. In DNA form, the CDR3 reads TGTGCCAGCACCTGGTTGGACGGAGTACTTGGGGCCAACGTCCTGACTTTC. Full variable domain (rest looked up from reference TRBV5-4 and TRBJ2-6): ETGVTQSPTHLIKTRGQQVTLRCSSQSGHNTVSWYQQALGQGPQFIFQYYREEENGRGNFPPRFSGLQFPNYSSELNVNALELDDSALYLCASTWLDGVLGANVLTFGAGSRLTVL.

CDR3 nucleotide sequence: TGTGCCAGCAGCCCGGTAGGTAGTGAGCAGTTCTTC. Residues: CASSPVGSEQFF. This sequence joins TRBV7-3 and TRBJ2-1; D is unresolved. Germline V lookup: CDR1 SGHTA, CDR2 FQGTGA. This CDR3 is built from 12 residues. The ends were cut back, 5 bases at V and 9 bases at J, with 11 bases in the middle.

This chain joins TRBV9 and TRBJ2-5, with D possibly called TRBD1 or TRBD2 (5 bases each). Trimming removed 4 bases from V and 2 bases from J, with 9 bases in between. CDR3 length equals 13 residues. Germline lookup yields CDR1 SGDLS and CDR2 YYNGEE. The CDR3 reads CASSPGLQETQYF. As DNA, the CDR3 is TGTGCCAGCAGCCCGGGGCTTCAAGAGACCCAGTACTTC.

The genes are TRBV5-1 and TRBJ2-7; D is undetermined. Germline CDR1 is SGHRS and CDR2 is YFSETQ. Deletions cut 0 bases from V and 0 bases from J, with 10 bases between. The CDR3 covers 15 residues. The CDR3 DNA follows: TGCGCCAGCAGCTTGGCCGGGCTACTCTCCTACGAGCAGTACTTC. Residues: CASSLAGLLSYEQYF.

The chain carries TRBV7-8 and TRBJ2-6; D is possibly TRBD2 (5 bases). V was trimmed by 5 bases and J by 4 bases, leaving 24 bases between them. This CDR3 region has 19 residues. Germline V lookup: CDR1 SGHVS, CDR2 FQNEAQ. The CDR3 DNA reads as TGTGCCAGCAGCCTCACCCCGTTTCCTATGGGGAGCGGGGCCAACGTCCTGACTTTC. Translation: CASSLTPFPMGSGANVLTF.

The V gene is TRBV5-1, the J gene TRBJ2-7; possibly TRBD2 for D (6 bases). Trimming took off 3 bases at V and 0 bases at J, with 13 bases between the two ends. The CDR3 covers 15 residues. The germline CDR1 and CDR2 sequences are SGHRS and YFSETQ. CDR3 region: CASSWDSYDSYEQYF. CDR3 DNA sequence: TGCGCCAGCAGCTGGGACTCATACGACTCCTACGAGCAGTACTTC.

The chain joins TRBV18 to TRBJ2-7; D is unresolved. V was clipped by 0 bases and J by 2 bases, with 8 bases between them. This CDR3 is built from 14 residues. Per the germline V gene, CDR1 is KGHSH and CDR2 is LQKENI. CDR3 sequence reads: CASSPPWEAYEQYF. The CDR3, as DNA: TGTGCCAGCTCACCACCCTGGGAAGCCTACGAGCAGTACTTC. The whole variable domain, filled in from reference TRBV18 and TRBJ2-7, reads NAGVMQNPRHLVRRRGQEARLRCSPMKGHSHVYWYRQLPEEGLKFMVYLQKENIIDESGMPKERFSAEFPKEGPSILRIQQVVRGDSAAYFCASSPPWEAYEQYFGPGTRLTVT.

As regards this clone: The sample carries other DNA sequences with the same CDR3. Here the CDR3 DNA reads TGTGCCAGCAGTTACGGCGGGGGCACCGGGGAGCTGTTTTTT. Amino acid sequence: CASSYGGGTGELFF. This rearrangement joins TRBV6-5 to TRBJ2-2; 7 bases align to TRBD2. Trimming cost V 2 bases and J 4 bases; bases outside gene matches: 1. The CDR3 contains 14 residues. The V gene's germline CDR1 is MNHEY and CDR2 SVGAGI.

The J gene is TRBJ1-1, the V gene TRBV5-5; no clear D. Deletions cut 3 bases from V and 1 base from J, with 7 bases between. The CDR3 is 13 amino acids. CDR1 is SGHKS and CDR2 is YYEKEE in the germline V gene (reference sequence). The DNA for the CDR3 is TGTGCCAGCAGCTGGAATACGAACACTGAAGCTTTCTTT. This codes for CASSWNTNTEAFF.

V is TRBV10-2 and J is TRBJ2-7; TRBD2 matches at 8 bases. There are 15 residues in the CDR3. Germline lookup yields CDR1 WSHSY and CDR2 SAAADI. The junction had 7 bases not matched to a gene; V was cut back by 6 bases and J by 0 bases. The chain's CDR3 is CASRQASGGSYEQYF. The CDR3 DNA sequence: TGCGCCAGCAGGCAGGCCAGCGGGGGCTCCTACGAGCAGTACTTC.

The chain employs TRBV30 and TRBJ2-5; D gene unclear. Trimming cost V 2 bases and J 5 bases, with 9 bases left between them. Germline CDR1 GTSNPN, CDR2 SVGIG (reference sequence). There are 12 residues in the CDR3. CDR3 sequence reads: CAWSMGPETQYF. The CDR3 DNA sequence: TGTGCCTGGAGTATGGGTCCCGAGACCCAGTACTTC.

The chain employs TRBV4-2 and TRBJ2-3; D is perhaps TRBD2 (5 bases). The germline gives CDR1 LGHNA, CDR2 YNFKEQ. The CDR3 consists of 17 residues. Trimming stripped 1 base from V and 0 bases from J, with 14 bases between. The DNA of the CDR3 is TGTGCCAGCAGCCAAGCTCCTAGCACCCCTAGCACAGATACGCAGTATTTT. It specifies CASSQAPSTPSTDTQYF.

The chain recombines TRBV28 with TRBJ2-7; D is possibly TRBD1 (7 bases). V was shortened by 6 bases and J by 6 bases, with 21 bases between the two germline ends. Germline values: CDR1 MDHEN, CDR2 SYDVKM. The CDR3 runs to 15 residues. The CDR3 DNA follows: TGTGCCAGCAGACACGGACAGGAGGGGCCCGGCGAGCAGTACTTC. Protein product: CASRHGQEGPGEQYF. Full variable domain (rest looked up from reference TRBV28 and TRBJ2-7): DVKVTQSSRYLVKRTGEKVFLECVQDMDHENMFWYRQDPGLGLRLIYFSYDVKMKEKGDIPEGYSVSREKKERFSLILESASTNQTSMYLCASRHGQEGPGEQYFGPGTRLTVT.

J is TRBJ2-7 and V is TRBV4-1; no clear D gene. V lost 0 bases to trimming and J lost 5 bases, with 5 bases between them. Germline values: CDR1 MGHRA, CDR2 YSYEKL. The CDR3 loop spans 12 amino acids. The CDR3 DNA reads TGCGCCAGCAGCCAAGATAGTCACGAGCAGTACTTC. This sequence encodes CASSQDSHEQYF.

This chain connects TRBV7-9 to TRBJ1-1; the D is unclear. CDR3 size: 14 residues. The V end was cut by 2 bases, the J end by 1 base, with 8 bases between. CDR1 and CDR2 (germline): SEHNR, FQNEAQ (reference sequence). The CDR3 sequence is CASSLIHKNTEAFF. Written as DNA, the CDR3 is TGTGCCAGCAGCTTAATTCACAAGAACACTGAAGCTTTCTTT.

In nucleotides, the CDR3 is TGTGCCTGGACTGAGAAGTACTTTAGGGACAGGGTCTACGAGCAGTACTTC. Translation gives CAWTEKYFRDRVYEQYF. This chain connects TRBV30 to TRBJ2-7; 9 bases agree with TRBD1. CDR3 length equals 17 residues. The V gene end was trimmed by 4 bases and the J gene end by 3 bases; junction bases not matched to a gene: 16. Germline loops: CDR1 GTSNPN, CDR2 SVGIG (reference sequence). The entire variable domain, with the rest obtained from reference TRBV30 and TRBJ2-7, is as follows: SQTIHQWPATLVQPVGSPLSLECTVEGTSNPNLYWYRQAAGRGLQLLFYSVGIGQISSEVPQNLSASRPQDRQFILSSKKLLLSDSGFYLCAWTEKYFRDRVYEQYFGPGTRLTVT.

The chain uses TRBV13 and TRBJ1-1, with TRBD1 identical over 9 bases. The germline CDR1 and CDR2 sequences are PRHDT and FYEKMQ (reference sequence). The CDR3 consists of 16 residues. The V segment lost 5 bases and the J segment 2 bases; nucleotides outside the gene matches: 9. CDR3 coding DNA: TGTGCCAGCAGCGGGCGACAGGGGGTTGTTAACACTGAAGCTTTCTTT. The encoded protein is CASSGRQGVVNTEAFF.

The chain recombines TRBV7-2 with TRBJ2-7; possible D gene TRBD1, 6 bases. This CDR3 is 17 amino acids long. V lost 2 bases to trimming and J lost 3 bases, with 20 bases between them. Germline V CDR1 and CDR2: SGHTA, FQGNSA. CDR3 in amino acids: CASSLFGVGGESYEQYF. In DNA, the CDR3 is TGTGCCAGCAGCTTATTTGGGGTAGGGGGAGAGAGCTACGAGCAGTACTTC.

This rearrangement joins TRBV28 to TRBJ1-4, with D unclear. Germline V CDR1 and CDR2: MDHEN, SYDVKM. The germline V and J ends were trimmed by 4 bases and 8 bases, with 14 bases remaining between them. This CDR3 is built from 14 residues. The CDR3 is CASSSYTWGEKLFF. CDR3 nucleotides: TGTGCCAGCAGTTCTTATACGTGGGGAGAAAAACTGTTTTTT.

A single count supports this clone. The V call is TRBV9, the J call TRBJ2-7; TRBD2 matches 10 bases. V trimming: 3 bases; J trimming: 4 bases; junction bases outside the gene matches: 10. Germline assignment: CDR1 SGDLS and CDR2 YYNGEE. The CDR3 has 16 residues. DNA for the CDR3: TGTGCCAGCAGCGAAAGCGGGGGGGAATTCCGATACGAGCAGTACTTC. As protein: CASSESGGEFRYEQYF.